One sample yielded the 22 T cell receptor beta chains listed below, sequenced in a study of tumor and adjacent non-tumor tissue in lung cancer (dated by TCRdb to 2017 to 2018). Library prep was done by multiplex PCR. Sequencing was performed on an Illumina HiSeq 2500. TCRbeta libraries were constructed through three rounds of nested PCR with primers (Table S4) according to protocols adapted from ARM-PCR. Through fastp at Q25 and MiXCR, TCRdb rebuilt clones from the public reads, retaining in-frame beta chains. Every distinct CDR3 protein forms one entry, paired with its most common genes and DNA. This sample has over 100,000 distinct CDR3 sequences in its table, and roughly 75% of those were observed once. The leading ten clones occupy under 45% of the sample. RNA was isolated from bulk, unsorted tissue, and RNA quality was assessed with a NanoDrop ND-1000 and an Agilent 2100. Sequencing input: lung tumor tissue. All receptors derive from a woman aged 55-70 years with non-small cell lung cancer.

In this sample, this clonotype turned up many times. The CDR3 region has the DNA TGTGCCAGCAGCGACAGGTTCGGGCCCCAGCATTTT. Encoded protein: CASSDRFGPQHF. The chain uses TRBV12-3 or TRBV12-4 and TRBJ1-5, with D perhaps TRBD1 (6 bases). V gave up 6 bases and J gave up 9 bases, with 12 bases separating them. This CDR3 region has 12 residues.

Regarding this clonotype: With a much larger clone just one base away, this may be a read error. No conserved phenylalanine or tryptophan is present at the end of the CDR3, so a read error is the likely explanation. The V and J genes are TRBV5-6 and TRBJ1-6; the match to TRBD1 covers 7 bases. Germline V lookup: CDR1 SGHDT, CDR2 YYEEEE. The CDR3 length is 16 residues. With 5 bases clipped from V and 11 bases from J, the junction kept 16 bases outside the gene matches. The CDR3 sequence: CASSQKGGQSLTPLHV. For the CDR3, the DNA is TGTGCCAGCAGTCAAAAAGGGGGACAGAGTTTGACACCCCTCCACGTT.

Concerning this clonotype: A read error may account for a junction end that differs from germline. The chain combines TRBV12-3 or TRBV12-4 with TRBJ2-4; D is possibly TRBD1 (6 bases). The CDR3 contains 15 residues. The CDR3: CVSSRDRNDRNIQYF. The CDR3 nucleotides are TGTGTCAGCAGCCGCGACAGGAACGACAGAAACATTCAGTATTTC.

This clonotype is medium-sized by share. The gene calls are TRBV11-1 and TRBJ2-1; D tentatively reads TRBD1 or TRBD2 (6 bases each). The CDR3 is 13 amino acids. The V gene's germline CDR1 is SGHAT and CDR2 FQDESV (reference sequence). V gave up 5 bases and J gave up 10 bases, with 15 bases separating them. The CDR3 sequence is CASSRLGGSEQFF. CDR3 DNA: TGTGCCAGCAGCCGCCTAGGGGGGAGCGAGCAGTTCTTC.

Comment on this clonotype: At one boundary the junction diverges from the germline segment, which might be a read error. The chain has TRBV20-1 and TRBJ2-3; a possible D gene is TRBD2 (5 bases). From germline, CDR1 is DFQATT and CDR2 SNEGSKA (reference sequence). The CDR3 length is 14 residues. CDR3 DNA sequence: TGCAGTACGCACTGTAGCGTACTCACAGATAAGCAGTATTTT. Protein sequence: CSTHCSVLTDKQYF.

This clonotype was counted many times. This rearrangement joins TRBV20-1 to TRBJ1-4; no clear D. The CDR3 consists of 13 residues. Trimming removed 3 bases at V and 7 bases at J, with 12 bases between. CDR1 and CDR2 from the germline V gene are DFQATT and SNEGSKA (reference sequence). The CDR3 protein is CSASAGLSEKLFF. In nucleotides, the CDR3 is TGCAGTGCTAGCGCAGGTCTGTCTGAAAAACTGTTTTTT.

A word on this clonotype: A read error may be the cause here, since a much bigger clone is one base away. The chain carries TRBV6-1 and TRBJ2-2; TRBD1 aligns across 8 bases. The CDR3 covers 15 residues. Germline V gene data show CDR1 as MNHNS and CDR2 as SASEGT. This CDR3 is CARRGQGRNTGELFF. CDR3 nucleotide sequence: TGTGCCCGCAGAGGACAGGGCCGGAACACCGGGGAGCTGTTTTTT.

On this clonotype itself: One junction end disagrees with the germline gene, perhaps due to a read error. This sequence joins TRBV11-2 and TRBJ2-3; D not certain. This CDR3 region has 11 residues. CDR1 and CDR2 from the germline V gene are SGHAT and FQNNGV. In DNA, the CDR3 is TGTACCAGTAGCTTAGCATATACGCAGTATTTT. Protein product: CTSSLAYTQYF.

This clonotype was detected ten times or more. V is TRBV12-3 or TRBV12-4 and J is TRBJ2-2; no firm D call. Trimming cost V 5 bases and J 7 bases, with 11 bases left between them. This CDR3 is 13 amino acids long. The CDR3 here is CASSPLVGGELFF. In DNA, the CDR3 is TGTGCCAGCAGTCCCTTAGTTGGCGGGGAGCTGTTTTTT.

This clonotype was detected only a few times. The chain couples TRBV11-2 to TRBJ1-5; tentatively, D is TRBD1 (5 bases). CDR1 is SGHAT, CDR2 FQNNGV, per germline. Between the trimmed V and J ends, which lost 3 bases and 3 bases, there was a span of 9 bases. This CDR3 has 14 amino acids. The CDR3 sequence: CASSFWGSNQPQHF. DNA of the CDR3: TGTGCCAGCAGCTTTTGGGGGTCCAATCAGCCCCAGCATTTT.

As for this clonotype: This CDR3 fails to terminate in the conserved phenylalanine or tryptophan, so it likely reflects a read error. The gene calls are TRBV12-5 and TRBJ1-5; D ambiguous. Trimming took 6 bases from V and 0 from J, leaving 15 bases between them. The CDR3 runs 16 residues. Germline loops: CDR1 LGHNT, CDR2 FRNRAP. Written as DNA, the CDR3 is TGTGCTAGTGGGGAACAGCTTTTTAATAGCAATCAGCCCCAGCATTTG. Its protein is CASGEQLFNSNQPQHL.

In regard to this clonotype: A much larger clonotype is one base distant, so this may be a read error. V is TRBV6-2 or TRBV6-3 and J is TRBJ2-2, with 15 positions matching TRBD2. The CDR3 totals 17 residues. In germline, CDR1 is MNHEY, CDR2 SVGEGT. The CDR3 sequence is CASRRTSGGENTWELFF. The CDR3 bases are TGTGCCAGCAGACGGACTAGCGGGGGGGAGAACACCTGGGAGCTGTTTTTT.

The DNA of the CDR3 is TGTGCCAGCAGCATTGGCGGGGAGAGCACTGAAGCTTTCTTT. Its translation is CASSIGGESTEAFF. This sequence joins TRBV11-1 and TRBJ1-1; no clear D. The CDR3 consists of 14 residues. The V end was cut by 5 bases, the J end by 4 bases, with 14 bases between. Per the germline V gene, CDR1 is SGHAT and CDR2 is FQDESV (reference sequence).

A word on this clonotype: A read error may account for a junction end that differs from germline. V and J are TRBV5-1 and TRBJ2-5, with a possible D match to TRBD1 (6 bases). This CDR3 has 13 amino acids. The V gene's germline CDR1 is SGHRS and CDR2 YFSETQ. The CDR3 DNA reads TGCGCCAGCAGCCGGACAGCCCAAGAGACCCAGAACTTC. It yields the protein CASSRTAQETQNF.

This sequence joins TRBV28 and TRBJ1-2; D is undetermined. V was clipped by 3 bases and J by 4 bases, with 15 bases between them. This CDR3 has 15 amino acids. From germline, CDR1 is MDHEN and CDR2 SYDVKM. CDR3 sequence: CASSLLQSTPYGYTF. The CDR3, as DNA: TGTGCCAGCAGTTTGCTACAGTCCACACCCTATGGCTACACCTTC.

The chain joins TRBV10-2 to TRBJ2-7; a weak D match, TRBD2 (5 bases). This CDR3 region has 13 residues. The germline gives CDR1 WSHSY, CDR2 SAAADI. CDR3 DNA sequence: TGCGCTGTACACCTCTCGGGGAACGACGAGCAGTACTTC. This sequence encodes CAVHLSGNDEQYF.

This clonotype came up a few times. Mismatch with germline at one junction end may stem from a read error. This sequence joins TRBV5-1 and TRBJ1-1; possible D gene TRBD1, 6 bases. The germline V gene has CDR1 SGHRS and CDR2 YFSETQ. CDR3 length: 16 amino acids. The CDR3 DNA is TGCGCCAGCAGCTTGTCAGAAACAGGGTCGGGCACTGAAGTTTTCTTT. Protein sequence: CASSLSETGSGTEVFF.

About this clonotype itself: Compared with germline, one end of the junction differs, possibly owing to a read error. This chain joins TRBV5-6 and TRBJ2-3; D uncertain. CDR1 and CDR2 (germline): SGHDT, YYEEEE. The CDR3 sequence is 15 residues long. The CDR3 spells CASSLESHSTDTQYF. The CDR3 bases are TGTGCCAGCAGCTTGGAGTCCCATAGCACAGATACGCAATATTTT. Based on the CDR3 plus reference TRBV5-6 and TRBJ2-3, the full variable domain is DAGVTQSPTHLIKTRGQQVTLRCSPKSGHDTVSWYQQALGQGPQFIFQYYEEEERQRGNFPDRFSGHQFPNYSSELNVNALLLGDSALYLCASSLESHSTDTQYFGPGTRLTVL.

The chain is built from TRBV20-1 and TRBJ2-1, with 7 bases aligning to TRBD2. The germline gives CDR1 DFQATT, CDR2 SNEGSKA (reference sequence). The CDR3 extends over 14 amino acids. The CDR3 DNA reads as TGCAGCTCTAGACATGACCGGGGGGACAATGAGCAGTTCTTC. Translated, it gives CSSRHDRGDNEQFF.

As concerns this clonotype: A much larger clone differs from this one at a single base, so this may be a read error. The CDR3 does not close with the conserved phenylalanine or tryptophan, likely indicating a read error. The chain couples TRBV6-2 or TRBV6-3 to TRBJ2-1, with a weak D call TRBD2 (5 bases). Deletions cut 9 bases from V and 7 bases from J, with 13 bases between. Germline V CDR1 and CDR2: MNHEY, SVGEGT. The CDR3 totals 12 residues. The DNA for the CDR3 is TGTGCCAGTGCTGAGGGCTATAATGAGCAGTTCTTG. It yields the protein CASAEGYNEQFL.

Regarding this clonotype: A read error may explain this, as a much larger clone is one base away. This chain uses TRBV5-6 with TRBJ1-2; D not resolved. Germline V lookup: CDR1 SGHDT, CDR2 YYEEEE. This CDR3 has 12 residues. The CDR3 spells CVSSLEGRGYTF. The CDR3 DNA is TGTGTCAGCAGCTTGGAGGGCCGAGGCTACACCTTC.

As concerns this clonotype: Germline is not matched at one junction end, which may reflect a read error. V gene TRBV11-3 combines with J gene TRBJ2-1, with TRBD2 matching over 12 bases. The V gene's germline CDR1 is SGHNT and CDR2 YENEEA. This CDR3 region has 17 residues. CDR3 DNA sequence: TGTGCCTGTAGCTTAAAGTTGACTAGCGGGAGCCACAACGAGCAGTTCTTC. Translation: CACSLKLTSGSHNEQFF.